One T cell receptor beta chain is described in this entry. The antigen this receptor binds is unknown. No quality values exist for individual bases; no much larger clone is one base distant. The data were obtained in a study of shared clonotypes between healthy human individuals (dated by TCRdb to 2020 to 2021). Some background on the complete study: Three men and a couple of women, aged 18 to 49 years, made up the cohort. For each donor, three plates each were used for CD4 naive and CD4 memory, two plates were used for CD8 naive, and one plate was used for CD8 memory. To estimate repertoire size and how much clonotype sharing occurs between individuals, the study deeply sequenced the blood TCR repertoires of about five healthy adults. Libraries were prepared and TCR repertoires were sequenced by different laboratories using diverse techniques, in order to increase sequencing depth and limit assay-specific biases. Between about 0.85 and 10 billion PBMCs per donor were obtained by leukapheresis. Study-wide conclusions, independent of this receptor: Pairwise subsampling indicated that sequencing depth was expected to affect the degree of clonotype sharing among donors. Sampling was restricted to blood, and TCR repertoires in tissue are likely to differ from TCR repertoires in blood. Larger estimated clonotype richness was generally found for naive subsets than for memory subsets. Even with the large sequencing depth, rarefaction of the sorted-subset datasets indicated that sequencing was incomplete. Across a few donors, around 5% of naive CD4, approximately 4% of naive CD8, roughly 2.3% of memory CD4, and approximately 0.42% of memory CD8 clonotypes were shared. The genetic and exposure-history diversity represented was limited by the small number of donors. Compared with non-shared clonotypes, clonotypes shared by all four sorted-subset donors had higher generation probabilities.

CDR1 is given as MNHEY and CDR2 as SMNVEV, both from the germline V gene (reference sequence). V was cut back by 2 bases and J by 3 bases, leaving a gap of 11 bases between them. The CDR3 starts with the cysteine, ends with the phenylalanine, and has 14 residues. This entry keeps only the CDR3 DNA: 42 bases, framed from base 1. Using the deep immunoSEQ assay, TCR CDR3 regions were amplified from genomic DNA by multiplex PCR. For each cell subset, the extracted genomic DNA was distributed evenly across all wells of several immunoSEQ 96-well plates, and each plate served as one replicate. For sorted subsets, 200 to 250 ng genomic DNA, equal to about 30,000 T cell genomes, was loaded into each replicate PCR. Purified libraries were measured with a Qubit 3.0 fluorometer, size-checked on a Bioanalyzer 2100, and measured again with the KAPA Library Quantification kit. Every immunoSEQ 96-well plate was sequenced on a dedicated single-read 150-cycle Illumina NextSeq 550 flow cell. Per the source publication's procedure: The immunoSEQ output contained only junctional sequences without quality scores, so filtering could not match that applied to full-length reads. To assign V/J genes and CDR3, sequences were annotated using PyIR, a Python wrapper for IgBLAST v1.9, with IMGT germline references. Reads were removed for weak V/J assignments (E-value above 1e-6), missing CDR3, stop codons, out-of-frame junctions, or ambiguous translated residues. V3J clonotypes were defined as sequences sharing the same inferred V gene, J gene, and CDR3 amino acid sequence. Percentage overlap between repertoires was calculated by dividing the number of shared unique clonotypes by the size of the smaller repertoire. Repertoire richness was assessed with RTK rarefaction, the Chao1 estimator, and Recon v2.1 estimates of unobserved clonotypes. Generation probabilities were computed with OLGA for all TCRbeta clonotypes obtained by the gDNA method from a handful of donors. TCRdb limited this immuneACCESS table to in-frame rearrangements with V and J called. A share of clones is missing; checked studies link under half to unresolved V genes, and the rest is unexplained. The V and J calls and clone size are taken from that table; D and trimming were inferred from the DNA. Present in this sample are 1.4 million or so clones, 98% to 99% of which were seen just once. Together, the top ten hold roughly 0.36% of the sample.

Healthy HIV-negative adults with no recently reported acute infections or vaccinations were included as donors. Only Caucasian adults living in Nashville, Tennessee, USA were represented among the donors. CD4+ T cells were enriched through magnetic negative selection, after which naive cells were positively selected on CD45RA and the remaining negative fraction served as the memory subset. Blood was obtained by leukapheresis, after which PBMCs were separated by Ficoll-Histopaque density gradient centrifugation and cryopreserved in liquid nitrogen vapor phase. Analytical flow cytometry was used to check the purity and quantity of each magnetically sorted T cell population. From each sorted fraction, genomic DNA was isolated and quantified by UV absorbance on a Nanodrop 2000c.

The source of this sequence is a man aged 25-45 years in good health. The specimen sequenced was naive CD4+ T cells sorted from blood. The sample's cell subset or site label, in plain terms: CD45RA+ positively selected. The V gene is TRBV27 and the J gene is TRBJ2-7; matching of 6 bases hints at TRBD1 as the D gene. The DNA sequence is given as TGTGCCAGCAGTTTAACAGGGTCAAGCTACGAGCAGTACTTC. Its protein reads: CASSLTGSSYEQYF.